A selection of T cell receptor beta chains follows, all from one sample in a study of blood T cell repertoires in COVID-19. Data came from immunoSEQ multiplex PCR; TCRdb stores just in-frame clones and leaves some out. Of roughly 190,000 clones listed, roughly four fifths are singletons. Sequenced: peripheral blood. These receptors all come from a woman in her forties or fifties with acute or convalescent COVID-19. The CDR3 runs from the conserved cysteine through the conserved F or W.

v_gene	CDR3aa
TRBV9	CASSVGGGQPQHF
TRBV5-1	CASSATTGGTDTQYF
TRBV28	CASRGTPRGDTQYF
TRBV7-2	CASSPTGGNQPQHF
TRBV15	CATSRGGQGSFGVYGYTF
TRBV18	CASSPRRDLILSSYGYTF
TRBV12-5	CASAMDSLNTEAFF
TRBV19	CASIDRNTEAFF
TRBV5-1	CASSLGASGANVLTF
TRBV19	CASTGGASYEQYF
TRBV2	CASSRGGAYNEQFF
TRBV27	CASSLGANTEAFF
TRBV2	CASSVGLAGAYEQYF
TRBV6-5	CASRGQGPSSYEQYF
TRBV28	CASSSHRGFYNEQFF
TRBV3-1/TRBV3-2	CASSHGQGEAYEQYF
TRBV6-5	CASNQGQTTNEKLFF
TRBV3-1/TRBV3-2	CASTYSTSSYGYTF
TRBV24-1	CATSDSDRGAGELFF
TRBV19	CASNMNTEAFF
TRBV19	CASSLGLAATVQVGANVLTF
TRBV30	CAWSGRGLRSPLHF
TRBV14	CASSPAISEQYF
TRBV6-5	CASKGRGLGEKLFF
TRBV3-1/TRBV3-2	CASSLGLTNTEAFF
TRBV20-1	CSAGGGEGYGYTF
TRBV29-1	CSVQRGSGNTIYF
TRBV14	CASSQLDRAWHGELFF
TRBV27	CASSLGRNTEAFF
TRBV19	CASTTATGTVGNQPQHF
TRBV19	CASNFGGANVLTF
TRBV18	CASSPQGSGVTGELFF
TRBV4-2	CASSQDHAGDTQYF